This T cell receptor (beta chain) comes out of a study of blood T cell repertoires in COVID-19. Across the whole study: In each case, the material was cDNA or gDNA derived from T cells, B-cell-depleted T cells, or PBMCs.

TCRdb keeps only in-frame clones here, not all; method: immunoSEQ multiplex PCR. The table includes roughly 100,000 clones, 84% detected once. There are 14 residues in the CDR3. J lost 6 bases, V lost 4 bases, and 8 bases had no gene match. The germline gives CDR1 MNHEY, CDR2 SMNVEV (reference sequence). The sequenced material came from peripheral blood. V usage is TRBV27 and J usage is TRBJ1-2, with 7 bases fitting TRBD1. This clonotype was obtained from a woman between 55 and 75 years old with acute or convalescent COVID-19. CDR3 amino acids: CASSSMTGYDGYTF. The CDR3 DNA is TGTGCCAGCAGTTCCATGACAGGGTACGATGGCTACACCTTC.